Below are 21 T cell receptor beta chains sequenced from a single sample in a study of ipilimumab plus nivolumab after autologous stem cell transplantation (dated by TCRdb to the early 2020s). To prepare the library, the immunoSEQ multiplex PCR assay was applied. In TCRdb, the immuneACCESS table is reduced to in-frame sequences with V and J assigned. These tables do not hold every clone; where another copy was compared, an unresolved V gene accounts for under half, and the others remain unexplained. The table for this sample lists some 44,000 clones; more than 70% of them were counted only once. Of the sample, 0.7% to 1% is held by the ten largest clones. The sample in question was PBMCs, obtained in a trial of ipilimumab plus nivolumab as post-transplant consolidation. These TCRs come from a male donor with multiple myeloma.

This sequence joins TRBV5-1 and TRBJ2-1, with D possibly matching TRBD1 (6 bases). Deletions cut 0 bases from V and 4 bases from J, with 8 bases between. CDR3 length: 14 amino acids. In germline, CDR1 is SGHRS, CDR2 YFSETQ. CDR3 sequence reads: CASSLDGQYNEQFF. The DNA for the CDR3 is TGCGCCAGCAGCTTGGACGGACAGTACAATGAGCAGTTCTTC.

The chain employs TRBV2 and TRBJ1-4, with a possible D match to TRBD1 (5 bases). The CDR3 spans 15 residues. Trimming stripped 0 bases from V and 8 bases from J, with 13 bases between. Germline values: CDR1 SNHLY, CDR2 FYNNEI. In DNA form, the CDR3 reads TGTGCCAGCAGTGAAGCTCCGACAGTGGGAGAAAAACTGTTTTTT. As protein: CASSEAPTVGEKLFF.

V usage is TRBV28 and J usage is TRBJ1-2; D not resolved. With 6 bases removed from V and 7 bases from J, the gap between germline ends came to 12 bases. CDR3 length: 12 residues. Germline V gives CDR1 MDHEN, CDR2 SYDVKM. The CDR3 sequence: CASRLTSTGYTF. The DNA for the CDR3 is TGTGCCAGCAGACTGACCAGTACTGGCTACACCTTC.

As DNA, the CDR3 is TGTGCCAGTAGTATAGGGGGAGGGGTCGGACAGCCCCAGCATTTT. It specifies CASSIGGGVGQPQHF. V gene TRBV19 combines with J gene TRBJ1-5, with TRBD1 as a possible D gene (5 bases). V lost 1 base to trimming and J lost 7 bases, with 14 bases between them. Per germline, CDR1 LNHDA and CDR2 SQIVND (reference sequence). There are 15 residues in the CDR3.

J is TRBJ2-1 and V is TRBV5-6; D is unresolved. CDR1 is SGHDT and CDR2 is YYEEEE in the germline V gene. The CDR3 covers 11 residues. The V gene lost 4 bases and the J gene lost 10 bases, with 9 bases spanning the gap. The CDR3, as DNA: TGTGCCAGCAGCCGATTGGAGGAGCAGTTCTTC. Protein product: CASSRLEEQFF.

The CDR3 loop is CASSVAYEGGKLFF. DNA of the CDR3: TGTGCCAGCAGTGTAGCTTATGAGGGCGGAAAACTGTTTTTT. The gene calls are TRBV25-1 and TRBJ1-4; no definite D call. V was pared by 4 bases and J by 10 bases, with 16 bases between. Germline CDR1 is MGHDK and CDR2 is SYGVNS. This CDR3 comprises 14 residues.

The rearrangement links TRBV19 to TRBJ2-3; D uncertain. Trimming cost V 6 bases and J 0 bases, with 7 bases left between them. Germline CDR1 reads LNHDA; CDR2 reads SQIVND (reference sequence). CDR3 length: 13 residues. The CDR3 reads CASSADSTDTQYF. As DNA, the CDR3 is TGTGCCAGTAGCGCGGATAGCACAGATACGCAGTATTTT.

The V gene is TRBV6-5, the J gene TRBJ1-5, with TRBD1 matching 7 bases. The CDR3 is made up of 13 amino acids. Germline-derived CDR1 and CDR2 are MNHEY and SVGAGI. Trimming removed 6 bases from V and 10 bases from J; junction bases left unmatched: 9. CDR3 coding DNA: TGTGCCAGCAGGGAACAGGGGAGCCTTCCCCAGCATTTT. As protein: CASREQGSLPQHF.

Only one count was recorded for this clone. The chain combines TRBV19 with TRBJ2-7; the D is unclear. The CDR3 has 11 residues. The germline V and J ends were trimmed by 8 bases and 6 bases, with 11 bases remaining between them. Per the germline V gene, CDR1 is LNHDA and CDR2 is SQIVND (reference sequence). The CDR3 DNA reads TGTGCCAGTGGTTTGGCCGGCGAGCAGTACTTC. Protein product: CASGLAGEQYF.

The chain has TRBV5-4 and TRBJ2-5; D is unresolved. Germline-derived CDR1 and CDR2 are SGHNT and YYREEE (reference sequence). V was cut by 1 base and J by 1 base, with 8 bases left in between. The CDR3 runs 14 residues. CDR3 DNA sequence: TGTGCCAGCAGCTTGCACCAGTCCCAAGAGACCCAGTACTTC. Amino acid sequence: CASSLHQSQETQYF. Full variable domain (outside the CDR3, taken from reference TRBV5-4 and TRBJ2-5): ETGVTQSPTHLIKTRGQQVTLRCSSQSGHNTVSWYQQALGQGPQFIFQYYREEENGRGNFPPRFSGLQFPNYSSELNVNALELDDSALYLCASSLHQSQETQYFGPGTRLLVL.

This chain links TRBV30 with TRBJ1-1; D is ambiguous. Germline CDR1 GTSNPN, CDR2 SVGIG (reference sequence). The CDR3 has 12 amino acids. V lost 3 bases and J 5 bases, leaving 10 bases between the germline ends. The chain's CDR3 is CAWRERKTEAFF. The CDR3 nucleotides are TGTGCCTGGAGAGAACGAAAAACTGAAGCTTTCTTT.

This clone was picked up a small number of times. This sequence joins TRBV7-9 and TRBJ1-1; no clear D. Germline values: CDR1 SEHNR, CDR2 FQNEAQ (reference sequence). The CDR3 covers 12 residues. V was pared by 6 bases and J by 1 base, with 6 bases between. DNA for the CDR3: TGTGCCAGCAGTTTTCAGAACACTGAAGCTTTCTTT. Its protein product is CASSFQNTEAFF.

The V gene is TRBV5-1, the J gene TRBJ2-2; D not certain. Trimming left V 4 bases short and J 8 bases short, with 18 bases between. CDR1 and CDR2 (germline): SGHRS, YFSETQ. The CDR3 covers 15 residues. CDR3 DNA sequence: TGCGCCAGCAGCCTGGTGGTGGGAAATTCTGGGGAGCTGTTTTTT. It yields the protein CASSLVVGNSGELFF.

V is TRBV11-3 and J is TRBJ2-3; TRBD1 is a possible D gene (6 bases). The germline V gene has CDR1 SGHNT and CDR2 YENEEA. Trimming removed 5 bases at V and 6 bases at J, with 15 bases between. The CDR3 consists of 14 residues. This CDR3 is CASSLTGMGDTQYF. The DNA of the CDR3 is TGTGCCAGCAGCCTAACAGGGATGGGTGATACGCAGTATTTT.

The gene calls are TRBV18 and TRBJ1-5; D not certain. The germline V and J ends were trimmed by 2 bases and 1 base, with 9 bases remaining between them. CDR1 KGHSH and CDR2 LQKENI come from the germline V gene. This CDR3 is 15 amino acids long. The CDR3 reads CASSPMGNSNQPQHF. The CDR3 DNA follows: TGTGCCAGCTCACCAATGGGGAACAGCAATCAGCCCCAGCATTTT.

The rearrangement joins TRBV7-2 to TRBJ1-1; TRBD1 matches at 7 bases. The CDR3 contains 12 residues. V shed 3 bases and J 10 bases; nucleotides not matched to a gene: 5. The germline V gene has CDR1 SGHTA and CDR2 FQGNSA. The CDR3 coding sequence is TGTGCCAGCAGCTTTGGTCAGGGGGTAGCTTTCTTT. The encoded protein is CASSFGQGVAFF.

CDR3 bases: TGTGCCAGTAGTATAGCGGTAGTACAAGAGACCCAGTACTTC. It translates to CASSIAVVQETQYF. This chain joins TRBV19 and TRBJ2-5; D gene unclear. The CDR3 totals 14 residues. Germline V gene lookup returns CDR1 LNHDA and CDR2 SQIVND (reference sequence). Trimming shortened V by 1 base and J by 2 bases, and 8 bases separated the two germline ends.

A note on this clone: An end of the junction differs from the germline gene, which may be a read error. V and J are TRBV7-3 and TRBJ2-3; 10 bases align to TRBD2. CDR3 length: 15 residues. Germline V gene lookup returns CDR1 SGHTA and CDR2 FQGTGA. In DNA, the CDR3 is TGTGCCAGCAGCTTAATAGCGGGAGGTACAGGTACGCAGTATTTT. Its translation is CASSLIAGGTGTQYF.

This sequence joins TRBV30 and TRBJ1-5, with 7 bases lining up with TRBD1. V was pared by 1 base and J by 6 bases, with 12 bases of the junction left unmatched. Germline CDR1 GTSNPN, CDR2 SVGIG (reference sequence). The CDR3 length is 16 residues. As DNA, the CDR3 is TGTGCCTGGAGTGGACTTTCGGGCACAGGGGTTCAGCCCCAGCATTTT. This codes for CAWSGLSGTGVQPQHF.

The CDR3 loop is CATARESEQFF. The CDR3 bases are TGTGCCACCGCCAGGGAGAGTGAGCAGTTCTTC. The J gene is TRBJ2-1, the V gene TRBV15; D possibly matches TRBD1 or TRBD2 (5 bases each). Germline loops: CDR1 LNHNV, CDR2 YYDKDF (reference sequence). The CDR3 loop spans 11 amino acids. V lost 8 bases and J 9 bases, leaving 11 bases between the germline ends.

The chain joins TRBV5-6 to TRBJ2-2; D is possibly TRBD1 (5 bases). Deletions cut 2 bases from V and 7 bases from J, with 12 bases between. Germline V gene data show CDR1 as SGHDT and CDR2 as YYEEEE. The CDR3 runs 14 residues. CDR3 bases: TGTGCCAGCAGCTTAATAGGGGCCGTCGGGGAGCTGTTTTTT. Its protein product is CASSLIGAVGELFF.